This TCR beta chain was obtained from a study of beta chain features in type 1 diabetes (dated by TCRdb to 2017 to 2018). In terms of the full investigation: Mean age, gender distribution, total cell number and subset yield were not different between patients and healthy donors. A total of around 100 million sorted cells were examined across all samples, and RNA yield correlated strongly with the number of cells per subset. In the study, TCRB repertoires of sorted circulating CD4+ T cell subsets from recently diagnosed type 1 diabetes patients were compared with those of matched healthy donors. Regulatory and stem cell-like memory subsets were obtained from only 8 patients and roughly eight healthy donors, while naive and central memory subsets were obtained from all 30 or so donors.

This clone occurred a few times. No cognate antigen has been identified for it. One base away there is no much larger clone; base qualities are not given. All of the isolated RNA was reverse transcribed with the High Capacity cDNA Reverse Transcription Kit, so expressed TCRB transcripts were sequenced. Deep immunoSEQ sequencing was performed on naive, central memory and regulatory T cell samples, with an average of around 3.4 million total reads per sample. After sorted cells were lysed in RLT buffer, RNA was extracted with DNase-treated RNeasy Micro or Mini kits, with the choice depending on cell number. To prevent cross-contamination, every cell subset was processed on its own, while patient and healthy donor samples were processed together. TCRB sequences were amplified from cDNA with the immunoSEQ multiplex PCR, producing 87-bp fragments spanning the CDR3 region. Amplicons were sequenced on the Illumina HiSeq platform. Per the source publication's procedure: Synthetic template baselines were used to correct PCR bias computationally, reads within Hamming distance 2 were collapsed, and singletons that could not be merged were discarded. Reads were aligned to IMGT to assign V, D and J genes, CDR3 length, and insertions or deletions at six rearrangement sites. Within each subset, clonotype counts were normalized to sorted cell number, and only after that were true diversity and Gini coefficients computed with the tcR R package. The overlap coefficient, calculated on TCRB nucleotide sequences, was used to quantify repertoire sharing. Out-of-frame TCRB sequences from naive cells were analyzed to stand in for the pre-selection repertoire. What TCRdb holds here is the immuneACCESS table cut down to in-frame rearrangements. Part of the clones is not present; checked against another copy, under half of the missing clones reflect an unresolved V gene, and the others are unexplained. V and J calls and clone size are those listed in that table; D and trimming were worked out from the DNA. Present in this sample are some 150,000 clones, 8.5% to 12% of which were seen just once. The top ten clonotypes cover 1.3% of the sample.

Overall study outcomes, separate from this receptor: Naive, central memory and regulatory TCRB repertoires appeared to be more similar among patients than among healthy donors. Patients with type 1 diabetes made fewer insertions and deleted more nucleotides at VDJ recombination sites, implying thymic rearrangement abnormalities. A moderate but significant shortening of TCRB CDR3 length was observed in type 1 diabetes patients in all four CD4+ subsets. Only small numbers of individuals were included in the HLA sub-analyses, which left unresolved whether HLA type had any influence on TCRB rearrangement. Shorter templates might be favored by PCR, yet because patient and control samples were amplified and corrected together, any such skew would affect both groups equally. Because cDNA rather than genomic DNA was sequenced, highly expressing activated cells could have been over-represented, although no difference in activation and CD3 levels was found between groups.

Each donor gave one peripheral blood draw, averaging approximately 120 mL, which was collected into heparinised tubes. A BD FACSAria II and a panel including CD45RO, CCR7, CD25, CD127, CD95 and CD27 were used to sort naive, central memory, regulatory and stem cell-like memory CD4+ T cells. All sorted populations exceeded 95% purity. Right away, PBMCs were isolated by Lymphoprep density gradient centrifugation and were stained directly, with no culture step. So that batch effects would be minimized, each experiment stained and sorted samples in pairs, pairing one healthy donor with one patient. Including the terminal cysteine and phenylalanine, the CDR3 comprises 18 residues. The read is trimmed to its CDR3 DNA, 54 bases read in frame from base 1. V is cut back by 5 bases and J by 2 bases, with 12 bases in the junction unmatched. CDR1 and CDR2 are drawn from the germline V gene (reference sequence): LNHNV, YYDKDF.

This sequence was found in a man younger than 35 in good health. The source material was naive CD4+ T cells from blood. What the cell subset or site label conveys for this sample: true naive CD4+ T cells. The rearranged segments are TRBV15 and TRBJ1-5; TRBD1 agrees with 10 junctional bases. In nucleotide form, the sequence is TGTGCCACCAGCGGCCCCCGGGACAGGGGATTTGGCAATCAGCCCCAGCATTTT. Translated, this gives CATSGPRDRGFGNQPQHF.